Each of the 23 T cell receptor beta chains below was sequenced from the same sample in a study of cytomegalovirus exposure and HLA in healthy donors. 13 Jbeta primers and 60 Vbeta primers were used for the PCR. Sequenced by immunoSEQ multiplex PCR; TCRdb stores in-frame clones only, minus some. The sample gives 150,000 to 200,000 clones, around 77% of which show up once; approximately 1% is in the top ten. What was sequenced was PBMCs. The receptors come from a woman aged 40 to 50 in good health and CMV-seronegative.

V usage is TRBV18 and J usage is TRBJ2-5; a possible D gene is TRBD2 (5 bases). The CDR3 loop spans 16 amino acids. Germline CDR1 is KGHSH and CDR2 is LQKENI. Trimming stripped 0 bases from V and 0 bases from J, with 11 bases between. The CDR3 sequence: CASSPPNSGHQETQYF. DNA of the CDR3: TGTGCCAGCTCACCACCGAACAGCGGACACCAAGAGACCCAGTACTTC.

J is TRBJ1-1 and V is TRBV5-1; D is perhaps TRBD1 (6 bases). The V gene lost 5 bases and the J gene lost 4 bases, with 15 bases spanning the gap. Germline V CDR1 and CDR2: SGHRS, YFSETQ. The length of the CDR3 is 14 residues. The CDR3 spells CASRQGSGFTEAFF. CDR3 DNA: TGCGCCAGCAGACAGGGAAGTGGATTCACTGAAGCTTTCTTT.

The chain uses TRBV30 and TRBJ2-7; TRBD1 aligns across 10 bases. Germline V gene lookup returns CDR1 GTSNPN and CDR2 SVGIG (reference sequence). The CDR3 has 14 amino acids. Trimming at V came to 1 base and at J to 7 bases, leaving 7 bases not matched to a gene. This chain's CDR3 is CAWSGLTGGGEQYF. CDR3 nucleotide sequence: TGTGCCTGGAGTGGGTTGACAGGGGGCGGGGAGCAGTACTTC. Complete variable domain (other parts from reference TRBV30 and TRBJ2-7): SQTIHQWPATLVQPVGSPLSLECTVEGTSNPNLYWYRQAAGRGLQLLFYSVGIGQISSEVPQNLSASRPQDRQFILSSKKLLLSDSGFYLCAWSGLTGGGEQYFGPGTRLTVT.

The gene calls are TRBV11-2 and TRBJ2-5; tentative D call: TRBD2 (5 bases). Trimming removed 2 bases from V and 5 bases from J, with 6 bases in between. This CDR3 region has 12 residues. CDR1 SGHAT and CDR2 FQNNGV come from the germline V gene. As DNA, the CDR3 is TGTGCCAGCAGCTTATCGGGGGAGACCCAGTACTTC. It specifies CASSLSGETQYF.

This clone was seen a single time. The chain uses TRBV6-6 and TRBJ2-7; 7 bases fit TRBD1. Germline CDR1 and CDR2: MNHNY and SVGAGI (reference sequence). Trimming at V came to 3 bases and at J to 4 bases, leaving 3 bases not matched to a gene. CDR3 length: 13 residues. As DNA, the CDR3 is TGTGCCAGCAGTTATGAGGGGGCTTACGAGCAGTACTTC. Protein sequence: CASSYEGAYEQYF.

The CDR3 protein is CASSQDGTSLRSGELFF. CDR3 coding DNA: TGTGCCAGCAGCCAAGACGGGACTAGCCTTAGGTCCGGGGAGCTGTTTTTT. This rearrangement joins TRBV4-2 to TRBJ2-2; 9 nucleotides agree with TRBD2. The CDR3 length is 17 residues. Trimming at V came to 0 bases and at J to 6 bases, leaving 8 bases not matched to a gene. Germline lookup yields CDR1 LGHNA and CDR2 YNFKEQ.

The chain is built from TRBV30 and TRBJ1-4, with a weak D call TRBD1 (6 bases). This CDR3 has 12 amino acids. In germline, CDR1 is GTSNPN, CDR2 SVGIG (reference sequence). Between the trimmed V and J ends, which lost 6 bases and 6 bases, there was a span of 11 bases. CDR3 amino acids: CACGGGDEKLFF. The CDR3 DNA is TGTGCCTGTGGTGGGGGCGATGAAAAACTGTTTTTT.

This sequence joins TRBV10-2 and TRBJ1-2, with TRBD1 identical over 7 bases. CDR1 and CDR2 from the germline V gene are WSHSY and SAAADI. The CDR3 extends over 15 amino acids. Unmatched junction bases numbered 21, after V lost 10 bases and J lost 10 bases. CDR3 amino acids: CATETGTAGLVDYTF. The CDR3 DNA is TGCGCCACTGAAACCGGGACAGCGGGTTTAGTCGACTACACCTTC.

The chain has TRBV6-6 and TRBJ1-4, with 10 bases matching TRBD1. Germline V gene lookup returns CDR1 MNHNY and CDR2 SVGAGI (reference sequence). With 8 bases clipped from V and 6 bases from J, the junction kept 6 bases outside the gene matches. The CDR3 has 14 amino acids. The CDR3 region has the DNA TGTGCCAGCGAGACCGGGACAGGGGATGAAAAACTGTTTTTT. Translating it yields CASETGTGDEKLFF.

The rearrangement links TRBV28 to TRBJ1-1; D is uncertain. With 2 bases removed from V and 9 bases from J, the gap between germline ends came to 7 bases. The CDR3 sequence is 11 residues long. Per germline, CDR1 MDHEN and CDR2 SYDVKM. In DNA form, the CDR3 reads TGTGCCAGCAGTTTAGAGGGTAAAGCTTTCTTT. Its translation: CASSLEGKAFF.

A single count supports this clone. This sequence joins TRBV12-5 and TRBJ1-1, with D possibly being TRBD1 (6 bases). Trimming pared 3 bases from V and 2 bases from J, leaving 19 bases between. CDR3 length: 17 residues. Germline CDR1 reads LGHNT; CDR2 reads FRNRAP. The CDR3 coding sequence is TGTGCTAGTGGTTTCCTACTATCTCAGGGGCGAAACACTGAAGCTTTCTTT. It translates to CASGFLLSQGRNTEAFF.

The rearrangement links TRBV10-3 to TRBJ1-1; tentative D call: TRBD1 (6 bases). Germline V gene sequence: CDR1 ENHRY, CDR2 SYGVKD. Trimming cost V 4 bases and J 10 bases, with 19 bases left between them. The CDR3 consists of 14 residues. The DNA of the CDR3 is TGTGCCATCAGTGGGGGGACACCGATAGGTCGAGCTTTCTTT. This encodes CAISGGTPIGRAFF.

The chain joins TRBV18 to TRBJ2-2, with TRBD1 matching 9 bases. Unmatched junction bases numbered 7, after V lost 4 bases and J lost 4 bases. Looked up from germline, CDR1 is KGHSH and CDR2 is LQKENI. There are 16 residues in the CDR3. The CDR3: CASSRRTGDGTGELFF. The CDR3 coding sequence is TGTGCCAGCTCACGACGGACAGGGGACGGCACCGGGGAGCTGTTTTTT.

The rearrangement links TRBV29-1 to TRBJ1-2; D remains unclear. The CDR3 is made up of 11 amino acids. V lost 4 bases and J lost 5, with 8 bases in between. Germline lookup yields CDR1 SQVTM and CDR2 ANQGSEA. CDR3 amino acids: CSVVSTYGYTF. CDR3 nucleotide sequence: TGCAGCGTTGTATCTACTTATGGCTACACCTTC.

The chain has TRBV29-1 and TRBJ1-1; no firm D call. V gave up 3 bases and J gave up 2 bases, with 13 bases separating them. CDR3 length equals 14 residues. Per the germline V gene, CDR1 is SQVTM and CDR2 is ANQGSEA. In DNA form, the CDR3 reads TGCAGCGTTGACTCCGGGTTCACTAACACTGAAGCTTTCTTT. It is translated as CSVDSGFTNTEAFF.

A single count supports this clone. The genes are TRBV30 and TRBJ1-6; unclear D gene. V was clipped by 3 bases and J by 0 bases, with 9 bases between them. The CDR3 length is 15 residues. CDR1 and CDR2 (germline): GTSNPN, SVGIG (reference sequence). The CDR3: CAWSDSGSYNSPLHF. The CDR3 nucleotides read TGTGCCTGGAGCGACTCCGGCTCCTATAATTCACCCCTCCACTTT. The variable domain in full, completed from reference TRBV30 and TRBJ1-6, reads SQTIHQWPATLVQPVGSPLSLECTVEGTSNPNLYWYRQAAGRGLQLLFYSVGIGQISSEVPQNLSASRPQDRQFILSSKKLLLSDSGFYLCAWSDSGSYNSPLHFGNGTRLTVT.

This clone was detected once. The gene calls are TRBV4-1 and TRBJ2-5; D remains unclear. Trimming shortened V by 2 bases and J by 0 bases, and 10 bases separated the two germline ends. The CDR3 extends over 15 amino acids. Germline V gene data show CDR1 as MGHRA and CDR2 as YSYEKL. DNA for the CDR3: TGCGCCAGCAGCCAATTACAAATGTACCAAGAGACCCAGTACTTC. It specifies CASSQLQMYQETQYF.

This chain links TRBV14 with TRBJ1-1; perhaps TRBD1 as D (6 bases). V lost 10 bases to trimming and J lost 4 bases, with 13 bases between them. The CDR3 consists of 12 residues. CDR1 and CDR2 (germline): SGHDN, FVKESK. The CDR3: CATPIGGTEAFF. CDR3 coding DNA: TGTGCCACCCCCATAGGGGGCACTGAAGCTTTCTTT.

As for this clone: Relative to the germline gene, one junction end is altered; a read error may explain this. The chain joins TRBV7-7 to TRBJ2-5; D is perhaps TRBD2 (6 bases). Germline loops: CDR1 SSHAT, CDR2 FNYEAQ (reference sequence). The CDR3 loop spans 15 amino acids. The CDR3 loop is CASSPRGGMGETQYF. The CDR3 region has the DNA TGTGCTAGCAGCCCACGTGGGGGGATGGGGGAGACCCAGTACTTC. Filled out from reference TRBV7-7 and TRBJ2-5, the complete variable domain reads GAGVSQSPRYKVTKRGQDVTLRCDPISSHATLYWYQQALGQGPEFLTYFNYEAQPDKSGLPSDRFSAERPEGSISTLTIQRTEQRDSAMYRCASSPRGGMGETQYFGPGTRLLVL.

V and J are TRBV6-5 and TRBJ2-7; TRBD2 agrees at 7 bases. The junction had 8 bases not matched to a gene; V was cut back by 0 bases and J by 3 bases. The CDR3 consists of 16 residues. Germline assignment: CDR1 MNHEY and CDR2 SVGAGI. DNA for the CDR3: TGTGCCAGCAGTTACTCGAAGCTAGCGGAGGGCTACGAGCAGTACTTC. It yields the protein CASSYSKLAEGYEQYF.

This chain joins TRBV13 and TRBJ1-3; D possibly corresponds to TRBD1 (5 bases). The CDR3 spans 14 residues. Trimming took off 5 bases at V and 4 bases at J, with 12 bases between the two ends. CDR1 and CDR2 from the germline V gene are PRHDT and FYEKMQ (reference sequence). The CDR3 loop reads CASSHRTSGNTIYF. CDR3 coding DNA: TGTGCCAGCAGCCACCGGACATCAGGAAACACCATATATTTT.

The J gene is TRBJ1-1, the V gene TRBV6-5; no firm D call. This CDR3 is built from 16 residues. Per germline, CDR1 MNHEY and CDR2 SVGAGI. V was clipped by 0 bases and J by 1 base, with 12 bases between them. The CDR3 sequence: CASSYSVSLANTEAFF. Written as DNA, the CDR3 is TGTGCCAGCAGTTACTCGGTGTCCTTGGCGAACACTGAAGCTTTCTTT.

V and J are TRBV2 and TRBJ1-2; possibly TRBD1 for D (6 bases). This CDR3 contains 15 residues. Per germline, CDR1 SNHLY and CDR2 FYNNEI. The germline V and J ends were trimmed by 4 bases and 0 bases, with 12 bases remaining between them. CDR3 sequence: CASSVRGHPNYGYTF. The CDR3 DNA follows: TGTGCCAGCAGTGTTCGGGGACACCCTAACTATGGCTACACCTTC. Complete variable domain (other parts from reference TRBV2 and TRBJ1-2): EPEVTQTPSHQVTQMGQEVILRCVPISNHLYFYWYRQILGQKVEFLVSFYNNEISEKSEIFDDQFSVERPDGSNFTLKIRSTKLEDSAMYFCASSVRGHPNYGYTFGSGTRLTVV.